This is a list of T cell receptor beta chains from one sample in a study of blood T cell repertoires in COVID-19. Only in-frame clones appear in the TCRdb table, and some are missing; sequencing was by immunoSEQ multiplex PCR. The table records 120,000 to 150,000 clones, about 86% of them present only once. The sequenced sample was peripheral blood. The source is a woman between 55 and 75 years old with acute or convalescent COVID-19. The CDR3 runs from the conserved cysteine through the conserved F or W. D genes are given only for firm matches. Expanded clones are given a class, and other clones once, few, many or no size at all.

v_call	j_call	clone_size	d_call	cdr3_nt	cdr3_aa
TRBV6-5	TRBJ2-5	NA	NA	TGTGCCAGCAGTTACTCGTCCAGGCAAGAGACCCAGTACTTC	CASSYSSRQETQYF
TRBV30	TRBJ1-5	NA	NA	TGTGCCTGGAGTACCGGGACTCCCCAAGATCAGCCCCAGCATTTT	CAWSTGTPQDQPQHF
TRBV27	TRBJ1-4	once	NA	TGTGCCAGCAGTTTAGGGGGGTATTTGGATGAAAAACTGTTTTTT	CASSLGGYLDEKLFF
TRBV29-1	TRBJ2-4	NA	TRBD1	TGCAGCGGTGGGTCCCGGACAGGGGACGGCATTCAGTACTTC	CSGGSRTGDGIQYF
TRBV29-1	TRBJ1-2	NA	TRBD1	TGCAGCGTTGAAGATCGAGGCAGGGGGCTTAACTATGGCTACACCTTC	CSVEDRGRGLNYGYTF
TRBV4-1	TRBJ2-5	NA	TRBD2	TGCGCCAGCAGCCAAGTTCTAGCGGGGGCCCAAGAGACCCAGTACTTC	CASSQVLAGAQETQYF
TRBV27	TRBJ1-1	few	NA	TGTGCCAGCAGCAGGGGAGACACTGAAGCTTTCTTT	CASSRGDTEAFF
TRBV30	TRBJ1-1	NA	NA	TGTGCCTGGACCGACGGGTACACTGAAGCTTTCTTT	CAWTDGYTEAFF
TRBV18	TRBJ1-6	once	TRBD1	TGTGCCAGCTCGAACGACAGGGGGTCTGGTTCACCCCTCCACTTT	CASSNDRGSGSPLHF
TRBV5-5	TRBJ2-1	NA	NA	TGTGCCAGCAGCTTGGACCTAGGTGGCTACAATGAGCAGTTCTTC	CASSLDLGGYNEQFF
TRBV3-1/TRBV3-2	TRBJ2-1	NA	TRBD2	TGTGCCAGCAGCCGTCCAACTAGCGGGGGTATCAATGAGCAGTTCTTC	CASSRPTSGGINEQFF
TRBV7-6	TRBJ1-5	NA	TRBD1	TGTGCCAGCAGCGCCGGGACAGGGGATTATAGCAATCAGCCCCAGCATTTT	CASSAGTGDYSNQPQHF
TRBV7-8	TRBJ1-3	NA	NA	TGTGCCAGCAGCTTAGGATCAGGAGGAAACACCATATATTTT	CASSLGSGGNTIYF
TRBV3-1/TRBV3-2	TRBJ2-7	once	NA	TGTGCCAGCAGAAAAGGGTCCAGGGGCGAAATGGTCTACGAGCAGTACTTC	CASRKGSRGEMVYEQYF
TRBV5-1	TRBJ1-1	NA	NA	TGCGCCAGCAGCTTGGCCCAGACAATGAACACTGAAGCTTTCTTT	CASSLAQTMNTEAFF
TRBV4-3	TRBJ1-3	NA	TRBD1	TGCGCCAGCAGCCAAGAGGGGACAGTAGGAAACACCATATATTTT	CASSQEGTVGNTIYF
TRBV21-1	TRBJ2-3	NA	NA	TGTGCCAGCACCACAGGGGCTGAGGACACAGATACGCAGTATTTT	CASTTGAEDTDTQYF
TRBV3-1/TRBV3-2	TRBJ1-4	NA	NA	TGTGCCAGCAGCCCCCGCTGGGGGGGTGGTGAAAAACTGTTTTTT	CASSPRWGGGEKLFF
TRBV9	TRBJ2-7	NA	TRBD1	TGTGCCAGCAGCGCCCGACAGGGGGCGGGGTACGAGCAGTACTTC	CASSARQGAGYEQYF
TRBV10-1	TRBJ1-5	NA	NA	TGCGCCAGCAGTTCTGGGCCTTTAAGCAATCAGCCCCAGCATTTT	CASSSGPLSNQPQHF
TRBV27	TRBJ2-3	NA	NA	TGTGCCAGCAGTTTATCTCCAGGGTTAGAAGGTACAGATACGCAGTATTTT	CASSLSPGLEGTDTQYF
TRBV28	TRBJ2-7	NA	NA	TGTGCCAGCAGGCTACGGGGGAGCGGCGGCGAGCAGTACTTC	CASRLRGSGGEQYF
TRBV19	TRBJ2-5	NA	TRBD1	TGTGCCAGTAGTGTGCTCGGACAGGGGGAAGAGACCCAGTACTTC	CASSVLGQGEETQYF
TRBV9	TRBJ1-1	NA	NA	TGTGCCAGCAGCCCCCTGGCTGGGAGGACTGAAGCTTTCTTT	CASSPLAGRTEAFF
TRBV28	TRBJ1-1	NA	TRBD1	TGTGCCAGCAGTAGAGGGGACAGGGGAATCACTGAAGCTTTCTTT	CASSRGDRGITEAFF
TRBV7-8	TRBJ1-1	NA	NA	TGTGCCAGCAGCTTATCACAGTTTACTGAAGCTTTCTTT	CASSLSQFTEAFF
TRBV7-2	TRBJ2-7	NA	NA	TGTGCCAGCAGCCTTACCTACGAGCAGTACTTC	CASSLTYEQYF
TRBV6-5	TRBJ1-1	NA	TRBD1	TGTGCCAGCAGTCGTCCCGGGACAGGGAACACTGAAGCTTTCTTT	CASSRPGTGNTEAFF
TRBV3-1/TRBV3-2	TRBJ2-1	NA	NA	TGTGCCAGCAGCCAAGGGCGGCAGACGATGTTCTTC	CASSQGRQTMFF
TRBV7-2	TRBJ1-6	once	NA	TGTGCCAGCAGCTTAGTGGAGGTTTTTAATTCACCCCTCCACTTT	CASSLVEVFNSPLHF
TRBV5-1	TRBJ1-4	once	TRBD1	TGCGCCAGCAGCTTACAGGGGTACAGTGATGAAAAACTGTTTTTT	CASSLQGYSDEKLFF
TRBV29-1	TRBJ2-3	NA	NA	TGCAGCGTTGAAGCTGGACTGGGGAGCACAGATACGCAGTATTTT	CSVEAGLGSTDTQYF
TRBV18	TRBJ2-4	NA	NA	TGTGCCAGCTCACCGAAAACAGGGAAGGGAGCCAAAAACATTCAGTACTTC	CASSPKTGKGAKNIQYF
TRBV5-4	TRBJ2-1	once	TRBD1	TGTGCCAGCAGCCCCGGGACAGTTACCTACAATGAGCAGTTCTTC	CASSPGTVTYNEQFF
TRBV7-3	TRBJ2-3	NA	NA	TGTGCCAGCAGCCCCGGGACTAGCACAGATACGCAGTATTTT	CASSPGTSTDTQYF
TRBV5-4	TRBJ1-1	once	NA	TGTGCCAGCAGCTTGGCGCAGGGCCTGGGGTTAACTGAAGCTTTCTTT	CASSLAQGLGLTEAFF
TRBV7-2	TRBJ1-4	NA	NA	TGTGCCAGCAGCCCGTTGCCGGGACTCAGTAATGAAAAACTGTTTTTT	CASSPLPGLSNEKLFF
TRBV15	TRBJ1-1	NA	NA	TGTGCCACCAGGCCTTATAGTACCACTGAAGCTTTCTTT	CATRPYSTTEAFF
TRBV5-1	TRBJ2-2	NA	TRBD1	TGCGCCAGCAGCTTGGATCGGACAGGGCGGAACACCGGGGAGCTGTTTTTT	CASSLDRTGRNTGELFF
TRBV29-1	TRBJ2-7	NA	TRBD2	TGCAGCGTTGAAGAGGGGAAAATAGCGGGTAGTTACGAGCAGTACTTC	CSVEEGKIAGSYEQYF